Listed here are 25 T cell receptor beta chains from one sample, sequenced in a study of radiation and T cells in renal cell carcinoma. This sample's time point: baseline pretreatment blood. This sample's treatment: 15 Gy SBRT to primary tumor, nephrectomy 4 weeks later. This table comes from immunoSEQ multiplex PCR, and its TCRdb copy is limited to in-frame clones, with some not included. The sample lists about 150,000 clones, about nine tenths occurring once. Source: blood, taken from a patient whose treatment included radiotherapy and nephrectomy. The receptors shown here come from a woman in her seventies with renal cell carcinoma.

This chain joins TRBV23-1 and TRBJ2-3; weak D call: TRBD1 (6 bases). TRBV23-1 is noted as an ORF with a role that remains uncertain. This CDR3 spans 16 amino acids. V lost 3 bases to trimming and J lost 5 bases, with 18 bases between them. For the CDR3, the DNA is TGCGCCAGCAGTCACCCGGGACAACTAAACCAAGATACGCAGTATTTT. Amino acid sequence: CASSHPGQLNQDTQYF.

The J gene is TRBJ2-1, the V gene TRBV9; D may be TRBD1 (5 bases). V lost 3 bases and J 0 bases, leaving 13 bases between the germline ends. The CDR3 loop spans 16 amino acids. Germline CDR1 reads SGDLS; CDR2 reads YYNGEE. Written as DNA, the CDR3 is TGTGCCAGCAGCGGGCAGGGCCCTCCCTCCTACAATGAGCAGTTCTTC. The encoded protein is CASSGQGPPSYNEQFF.

This chain links TRBV12-5 with TRBJ2-5; 15 bases are shared with TRBD2. CDR1 is LGHNT and CDR2 is FRNRAP in the germline V gene. V lost 2 bases and J lost 3; bases outside the gene matches: 19. This CDR3 spans 22 amino acids. CDR3 amino acids: CASGLIGKRTSGGAGMEETQYF. The DNA of the CDR3 is TGTGCTAGTGGTTTGATTGGGAAAAGGACTAGCGGGGGGGCAGGAATGGAAGAGACCCAGTACTTC.

The table lists this clone with a few counts. The J gene is TRBJ2-1, the V gene TRBV29-1; 12 bases match TRBD2. The CDR3 runs to 15 residues. The trim removed 7 bases at V and 9 bases at J, leaving 13 bases unmatched. Germline lookup yields CDR1 SQVTM and CDR2 ANQGSEA. The CDR3 here is CSAIPSGGASLEQFF. The CDR3 DNA reads as TGCAGCGCCATCCCTAGCGGGGGGGCCTCACTTGAGCAGTTCTTC.

The V call is TRBV5-6, the J call TRBJ1-2, with D possibly being TRBD1 (5 bases). CDR1 is SGHDT and CDR2 is YYEEEE in the germline V gene. V lost 0 bases and J lost 6, with 9 bases in between. The CDR3 runs to 13 residues. DNA of the CDR3: TGTGCCAGCAGCTTGGTGCAGGGCAATGGCTACACCTTC. The encoded protein is CASSLVQGNGYTF.

The V call is TRBV9, the J call TRBJ1-1, with D possibly TRBD1 on 5 matching bases. CDR3 length: 12 residues. Trimming shortened V by 3 bases and J by 8 bases, and 11 bases separated the two germline ends. From germline, CDR1 is SGDLS and CDR2 YYNGEE. DNA of the CDR3: TGTGCCAGCAGCGCCGACCCAGGGGAAGCTTTCTTT. As protein: CASSADPGEAFF.

The chain joins TRBV11-3 to TRBJ2-7; possible D gene TRBD2, 5 bases. The V end was cut by 10 bases, the J end by 3 bases, with 16 bases between. In germline, CDR1 is SGHNT, CDR2 YENEEA. The CDR3 runs to 13 residues. The CDR3 sequence is CATELGLIYEQYF. The CDR3 DNA sequence: TGTGCCACAGAACTCGGACTGATCTACGAGCAGTACTTC.

The rearrangement uses TRBV2 and TRBJ2-3; TRBD1 matches 10 bases. Germline CDR1 and CDR2: SNHLY and FYNNEI. Trimming took 3 bases from V and 6 from J; bases not matched to a gene: 6. The CDR3 consists of 15 residues. The CDR3 DNA sequence: TGTGCCAGCAGTGAGGGGACAGGGGCTCGGGATACGCAGTATTTT. Translated: CASSEGTGARDTQYF.

The genes are TRBV20-1 and TRBJ1-2; maybe TRBD1 (6 bases). Germline assignment: CDR1 DFQATT and CDR2 SNEGSKA (reference sequence). V shed 5 bases and J shed 6 bases, with 10 bases lying between them. The CDR3 spans 11 residues. The CDR3 nucleotides read TGCAGTGCTCGGACAGTGGATGGCTACACCTTC. This sequence encodes CSARTVDGYTF.

In nucleotides, the CDR3 is TGTGCCAGCAGCTTGTTTAAGGGGGGCAGCTCTAAAGAGACCCAGTACTTC. Translation: CASSLFKGGSSKETQYF. The chain combines TRBV5-4 with TRBJ2-5; D tentatively reads TRBD1 or TRBD2 (6 bases each). The germline V gene encodes CDR1 SGHNT and CDR2 YYREEE (reference sequence). V was trimmed by 1 base and J by 3 bases, leaving 19 bases between them. This CDR3 spans 17 amino acids. Supplemented by reference TRBV5-4 and TRBJ2-5, the full variable domain reads ETGVTQSPTHLIKTRGQQVTLRCSSQSGHNTVSWYQQALGQGPQFIFQYYREEENGRGNFPPRFSGLQFPNYSSELNVNALELDDSALYLCASSLFKGGSSKETQYFGPGTRLLVL.

This chain joins TRBV30 and TRBJ2-3; D not certain. This CDR3 spans 13 amino acids. Germline V gene data show CDR1 as GTSNPN and CDR2 as SVGIG (reference sequence). V lost 0 bases and J 4 bases, leaving 8 bases between the germline ends. CDR3 nucleotide sequence: TGTGCCTGGAGTGTTAATAGCCCAGATACGCAGTATTTT. This encodes CAWSVNSPDTQYF.

This rearrangement joins TRBV30 to TRBJ2-5, with a possible D match to TRBD1 (5 bases). V gave up 3 bases and J gave up 3 bases, with 8 bases separating them. The germline V gene has CDR1 GTSNPN and CDR2 SVGIG (reference sequence). The CDR3 spans 12 residues. In DNA form, the CDR3 reads TGTGCCTGGAGCTTCAGGGAAGAGACCCAGTACTTC. Translation: CAWSFREETQYF.

This chain joins TRBV5-4 and TRBJ1-5, with D uncertain. Germline V gene sequence: CDR1 SGHNT, CDR2 YYREEE (reference sequence). Between the trimmed V and J ends, which lost 0 bases and 4 bases, there was a span of 5 bases. CDR3 size: 13 residues. For the CDR3, the DNA is TGTGCCAGCAGCTTGGCAGTTAATCAGCCCCAGCATTTT. Translation gives CASSLAVNQPQHF.

As DNA, the CDR3 is TGTGCCAGCAGCTTGGGAGGGGGGATTAGCAATCAGCCCCAGCATTTT. Translated: CASSLGGGISNQPQHF. The chain couples TRBV5-8 to TRBJ1-5, with D perhaps matching TRBD1 (6 bases). V lost 0 bases, J lost 0 bases, and 10 bases lay in between. Germline V lookup: CDR1 SGHTS, CDR2 YDEGEE. The CDR3 runs to 16 residues.

In this sample, this clone turned up once. The V gene is TRBV5-1, the J gene TRBJ2-4; TRBD1 matches at 7 bases. This CDR3 contains 14 residues. The V and J ends lost 0 bases and 5 bases, in that order; junction bases with no gene match: 2. Germline CDR1 reads SGHRS; CDR2 reads YFSETQ. CDR3 DNA sequence: TGCGCCAGCAGCTTGGCCACAGGGGAAAACATTCAGTACTTC. Translating it yields CASSLATGENIQYF.

The chain is built from TRBV5-8 and TRBJ2-7; tentatively, D is TRBD1 (6 bases). Trimming took off 3 bases at V and 3 bases at J, with 7 bases between the two ends. This CDR3 contains 12 residues. In germline, CDR1 is SGHTS, CDR2 YDEGEE. The CDR3 sequence: CASSWDNYEQYF. CDR3 sequence (DNA): TGTGCCAGCAGCTGGGACAACTACGAGCAGTACTTC.

This clone turned up a few times. The chain couples TRBV28 to TRBJ2-1; 7 positions match TRBD2. Germline CDR1 and CDR2: MDHEN and SYDVKM. Trimming took 1 base from V and 8 from J; bases not matched to a gene: 5. CDR3 length: 14 residues. DNA for the CDR3: TGTGCCAGCAGTTTATTAAGTGGGGGGGATGAGCAGTTCTTC. Translated, it gives CASSLLSGGDEQFF. Variable domain in full (rest from reference TRBV28 and TRBJ2-1): DVKVTQSSRYLVKRTGEKVFLECVQDMDHENMFWYRQDPGLGLRLIYFSYDVKMKEKGDIPEGYSVSREKKERFSLILESASTNQTSMYLCASSLLSGGDEQFFGPGTRLTVL.

J is TRBJ1-1 and V is TRBV10-3; tentative D call: TRBD1 (5 bases). V shed 8 bases and J shed 1 base, with 11 bases lying between them. The CDR3 is made up of 13 amino acids. Germline CDR1 is ENHRY and CDR2 is SYGVKD. In DNA, the CDR3 is TGTGCCATCCGAAAAACAGGGAACACTGAAGCTTTCTTT. It yields the protein CAIRKTGNTEAFF.

This chain connects TRBV5-6 to TRBJ1-4; TRBD1 is a possible D gene (5 bases). CDR3 length: 15 amino acids. Germline V lookup: CDR1 SGHDT, CDR2 YYEEEE. V was pared by 2 bases and J by 7 bases, with 15 bases between. In DNA, the CDR3 is TGTGCCAGCAGCTTTGTTGTTGGGGGAGGTGAAAAACTGTTTTTT. Translation gives CASSFVVGGGEKLFF.

The V gene is TRBV11-1, the J gene TRBJ1-3; D remains unclear. Germline V gene sequence: CDR1 SGHAT, CDR2 FQDESV (reference sequence). V lost 8 bases, J lost 0 bases, and 14 bases lay in between. The CDR3 consists of 15 residues. The CDR3 here is CASGRRTISGNTIYF. CDR3 nucleotides: TGTGCCAGCGGCCGACGGACGATCTCTGGAAACACCATATATTTT.

J is TRBJ2-1 and V is TRBV4-3; a possible D gene is TRBD2 (6 bases). The CDR3 sequence is 14 residues long. V was clipped by 0 bases and J by 10 bases, with 13 bases between them. Germline V CDR1 and CDR2: LGHNA, YSLEER. The CDR3 here is CASSQERGLGEQFF. The CDR3 DNA reads as TGCGCCAGCAGCCAAGAGAGGGGACTTGGCGAGCAGTTCTTC.

This clone was found once. V is TRBV5-1 and J is TRBJ1-6; 10 nucleotides align to TRBD1. This CDR3 spans 16 amino acids. The J segment lost 7 bases and the V segment lost 3 bases, leaving 7 bases of the junction unmatched. Germline V lookup: CDR1 SGHRS, CDR2 YFSETQ. The CDR3: CASSSNSGQGNSPLHF. Here the CDR3 DNA reads TGCGCCAGCAGCTCAAATTCGGGACAGGGGAATTCACCCCTCCACTTT.

This chain joins TRBV5-1 and TRBJ2-7; 7 bases match TRBD1. With 4 bases clipped from V and 1 base from J, the junction kept 5 bases outside the gene matches. The CDR3 loop spans 14 amino acids. The germline CDR1 and CDR2 sequences are SGHRS and YFSETQ. This CDR3 reads CASSIGDSSYEQYF. CDR3 bases: TGCGCCAGCAGCATTGGGGACAGTTCCTACGAGCAGTACTTC.

In this sample, this clone turned up once. V gene TRBV27 combines with J gene TRBJ2-7; D unclear. Trimming cost V 5 bases and J 2 bases, with 10 bases left between them. The CDR3 spans 13 residues. Germline V gene lookup returns CDR1 MNHEY and CDR2 SMNVEV (reference sequence). The DNA of the CDR3 is TGTGCCAGCAGTGACCCCAGGACCTACGAGCAGTACTTC. Its translation is CASSDPRTYEQYF.

This chain uses TRBV28 with TRBJ1-2; 7 positions match TRBD1. The CDR3 runs 16 residues. V was pared by 5 bases and J by 0 bases, with 9 bases of the junction left unmatched. Germline V gene lookup returns CDR1 MDHEN and CDR2 SYDVKM. The CDR3 sequence is CASSQGGRIANYGYTF. As DNA, the CDR3 is TGTGCCAGCAGTCAAGGGGGCAGGATAGCTAACTATGGCTACACCTTC.